What follows is one TCR beta chain and its context. In the source study's methods: How many nucleated cells were present was estimated from reference gene primer amplification. Some clones are missing from TCRdb's copy, which holds only in-frame ones; the method was immunoSEQ multiplex PCR. V and J calls and clone size follow that table, whereas D and trimming were derived from the DNA. The sample has approximately 140,000 clones; about nine tenths are singletons. These data originate in a study of blood T cell repertoires in COVID-19. Turning to the study itself: Samples of COVID-19 (acute and convalescent) were obtained from the United States, Italy and Spain. Sources were T cells, B-cell-depleted T cells, or PBMCs; the material itself was cDNA or gDNA.

The receptor was derived from a woman in her sixties or seventies with active or convalescent COVID-19. Sequencing input: peripheral blood.

CDR3 coding DNA: TGTGCCAGCAGCCCGGGACTAGCGGTTAGCACAGATACGCAGTATTTT. Amino acids: CASSPGLAVSTDTQYF. This chain uses TRBV3-1 (or the pseudogene TRBV3-2) with TRBJ2-3; 11 nucleotides agree with TRBD2. From germline, CDR1 is LGHDT and CDR2 YNNKEL (reference sequence). With 4 bases clipped from V and 0 bases from J, the junction kept 3 bases outside the gene matches. CDR3 length: 16 amino acids.